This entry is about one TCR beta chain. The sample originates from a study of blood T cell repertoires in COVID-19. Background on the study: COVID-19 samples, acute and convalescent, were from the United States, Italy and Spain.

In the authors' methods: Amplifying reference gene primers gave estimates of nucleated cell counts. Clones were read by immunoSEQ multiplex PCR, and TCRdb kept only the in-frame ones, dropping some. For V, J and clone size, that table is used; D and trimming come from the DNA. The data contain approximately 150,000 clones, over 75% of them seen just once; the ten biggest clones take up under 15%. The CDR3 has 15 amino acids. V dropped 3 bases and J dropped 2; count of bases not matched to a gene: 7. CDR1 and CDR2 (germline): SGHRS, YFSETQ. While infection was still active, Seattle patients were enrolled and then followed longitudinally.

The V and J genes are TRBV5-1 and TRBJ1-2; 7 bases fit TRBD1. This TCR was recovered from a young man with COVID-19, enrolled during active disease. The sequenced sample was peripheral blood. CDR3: CASSWTRQGNYGYTF. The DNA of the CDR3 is TGCGCCAGCAGCTGGACCCGACAGGGAAACTATGGCTACACCTTC.